These 13 T cell receptor beta chains came from one sample sequenced in a study of blood T cell repertoires in COVID-19 (dated by TCRdb to the early 2020s). Receptor amplification or capture employed the immunoSEQ multiplex PCR assay. This immuneACCESS table, as held by TCRdb, lists in-frame sequences with V and J called but not all clones. Of the missing ones, under half trace to an unresolved V gene in checked studies; the others have no known cause. The sample contains approximately 240,000 clones, 82% of them found a single time. The leading ten clones occupy approximately 5% of the sample. The specimen sequenced was peripheral blood. Receptors originate from a woman aged 80 or older with active or convalescent COVID-19.

This chain joins TRBV28 and TRBJ1-2; D gene ambiguous. Germline CDR1 and CDR2: MDHEN and SYDVKM. Trimming removed 11 bases from V and 5 bases from J, with 6 bases in between. This CDR3 is built from 9 residues. This chain's CDR3 is CALSYGYTF. CDR3 nucleotide sequence: TGTGCCCTTTCGTATGGCTACACCTTC.

In its sample, this clone was seen a few times. This chain uses TRBV4-1 with TRBJ2-3; the D gene is possibly TRBD2 (5 bases). Germline assignment: CDR1 MGHRA and CDR2 YSYEKL. V was cut by 1 base and J by 4 bases, with 12 bases left in between. The CDR3 contains 15 residues. The CDR3 DNA sequence: TGCGCCAGCAGCCAAGTTACGGGAACGGCAGATACGCAGTATTTT. Residues: CASSQVTGTADTQYF.

This chain joins TRBV5-6 and TRBJ2-7, with TRBD1 identical over 7 bases. V lost 4 bases to trimming and J lost 6 bases; unmatched junction nucleotides: 16. The CDR3 consists of 16 residues. CDR1 SGHDT and CDR2 YYEEEE come from the germline V gene. The DNA for the CDR3 is TGTGCCAGCAGCCGCACAGGGGCCCGCGTGTTTGCCGAGCAGTACTTC. It encodes CASSRTGARVFAEQYF.

The chain recombines TRBV5-1 with TRBJ1-6; 7 bases are shared with TRBD1. V lost 4 bases, J lost 7 bases, and 11 bases stayed unmatched. CDR3 length: 16 amino acids. CDR1 SGHRS and CDR2 YFSETQ come from the germline V gene. CDR3: CASSAGLGTENSPLHF. The CDR3 DNA is TGCGCCAGCAGCGCAGGCCTAGGGACAGAGAATTCACCCCTCCACTTT. Based on the CDR3 plus reference TRBV5-1 and TRBJ1-6, the full variable domain is KAGVTQTPRYLIKTRGQQVTLSCSPISGHRSVSWYQQTPGQGLQFLFEYFSETQRNKGNFPGRFSGRQFSNSRSEMNVSTLELGDSALYLCASSAGLGTENSPLHFGNGTRLTVT.

The gene calls are TRBV5-1 and TRBJ1-1, with a weak D call TRBD1 (5 bases). Germline CDR1 SGHRS, CDR2 YFSETQ. The CDR3 has 16 amino acids. V lost 0 bases to trimming and J lost 0 bases, with 12 bases between them. CDR3 DNA sequence: TGCGCCAGCAGCTTGGGACAGATTTCAGTGAACACTGAAGCTTTCTTT. It codes for CASSLGQISVNTEAFF.

The chain carries TRBV5-6 and TRBJ2-1, with TRBD1 identical over 9 bases. The germline V gene has CDR1 SGHDT and CDR2 YYEEEE. The CDR3 loop spans 17 amino acids. The V gene end was trimmed by 4 bases and the J gene end by 0 bases; junction bases not matched to a gene: 8. The CDR3 spells CASSQGDRDSSYNEQFF. In nucleotides, the CDR3 is TGTGCCAGCAGCCAAGGGGACAGGGACAGCTCCTACAATGAGCAGTTCTTC.

This clone was seen once. This rearrangement joins TRBV7-9 to TRBJ1-4; D might be TRBD1 (5 bases). This CDR3 spans 15 amino acids. Per the germline V gene, CDR1 is SEHNR and CDR2 is FQNEAQ (reference sequence). V lost 6 bases to trimming and J lost 6 bases, with 17 bases between them. CDR3 residues: CASRPSGTGDEKLFF. The CDR3 region has the DNA TGTGCCAGCAGACCCTCCGGGACGGGAGATGAAAAACTGTTTTTT.

The V call is TRBV19, the J call TRBJ2-7; 9 nucleotides line up with TRBD2. Germline trimming cut 6 bases from V and 2 bases from J; bases unmatched to any gene: 8. This CDR3 is 15 amino acids long. From germline, CDR1 is LNHDA and CDR2 SQIVND (reference sequence). The CDR3 nucleotides are TGTGCCAGTAGCCAGGGACTAGCCGGTGCCTACGAGCAGTACTTC. It yields the protein CASSQGLAGAYEQYF.

The chain recombines TRBV29-1 with TRBJ2-1, with 9 nucleotides matching TRBD2. From germline, CDR1 is SQVTM and CDR2 ANQGSEA. Trimming at V came to 8 bases and at J to 0 bases, leaving 2 bases not matched to a gene. The CDR3 runs 13 residues. CDR3 region: CSFSGSSYNEQFF. CDR3 sequence (DNA): TGCAGCTTTAGCGGGAGCTCCTACAATGAGCAGTTCTTC.

The rearrangement links TRBV3-1 (or the pseudogene TRBV3-2) to TRBJ1-1, with 9 bases matching TRBD1. The CDR3 has 14 amino acids. Germline loops: CDR1 LGHDT, CDR2 YNNKEL (reference sequence). V dropped 2 bases and J dropped 5; count of bases not matched to a gene: 3. The CDR3 sequence: CASSQRDRGTEAFF. The CDR3 region has the DNA TGTGCCAGCAGCCAACGTGACAGGGGGACTGAAGCTTTCTTT.

This clone has a single count. This chain links TRBV7-9 with TRBJ1-6, with a possible D match to TRBD1 (5 bases). This CDR3 region has 15 residues. Trimming shortened V by 5 bases and J by 4 bases, and 12 bases separated the two germline ends. Germline CDR1 is SEHNR and CDR2 is FQNEAQ (reference sequence). The CDR3 DNA sequence: TGTGCCAGCAGCCCCTTCGGGGGATATAATTCACCCCTCCACTTT. Its translation is CASSPFGGYNSPLHF. The full variable domain, with the rest looked up from reference TRBV7-9 and TRBJ1-6, is DTGVSQNPRHKITKRGQNVTFRCDPISEHNRLYWYRQTLGQGPEFLTYFQNEAQLEKSRLLSDRFSAERPKGSFSTLEIQRTEQGDSAMYLCASSPFGGYNSPLHFGNGTRLTVT.

The gene calls are TRBV5-8 and TRBJ2-2, with D unclear. Germline CDR1 and CDR2: SGHTS and YDEGEE. V was clipped by 1 base and J by 7 bases, with 11 bases between them. CDR3 size: 14 residues. The CDR3 protein is CASSLYRSLGELFF. DNA of the CDR3: TGTGCCAGCAGCTTGTATAGATCCCTCGGGGAGCTGTTTTTT.

The rearrangement uses TRBV7-2 and TRBJ1-5; a weak D match, TRBD1 (5 bases). This CDR3 contains 14 residues. The germline gives CDR1 SGHTA, CDR2 FQGNSA. Trimming left V 4 bases short and J 7 bases short, with 14 bases between. In DNA form, the CDR3 reads TGTGCCAGCAGCTGGAACGGGGGTTACCAGCCCCAGCATTTT. Protein product: CASSWNGGYQPQHF.